These 24 T cell receptor beta chains originate from one sample sequenced in a study of blood T cell repertoires in COVID-19. Profiled with immunoSEQ multiplex PCR; TCRdb holds only in-frame clones, not every one. The sample holds approximately 100,000 clones, roughly four fifths seen once. Sequences were obtained from peripheral blood. These receptors originate from an elderly man with COVID-19, enrolled during active disease.

The chain carries TRBV29-1 and TRBJ1-2; tentative D call: TRBD1 (5 bases). The CDR3 loop spans 11 amino acids. CDR1 and CDR2 (germline): SQVTM, ANQGSEA. CDR3 protein: CGGTQGYGYTF. The CDR3 region has the DNA TGCGGAGGGACCCAGGGCTATGGCTACACCTTC.

This clone was found once. The rearrangement links TRBV2 to TRBJ1-6, with D tentatively TRBD1 (5 bases). V was pared by 3 bases and J by 5 bases, with 8 bases between. Germline lookup yields CDR1 SNHLY and CDR2 FYNNEI. The CDR3 runs to 14 residues. CDR3 loop: CASSDQGHNSPLHF. In DNA form, the CDR3 reads TGTGCCAGCAGTGACCAGGGCCATAATTCACCCCTCCACTTT.

The rearrangement links TRBV12-3 or TRBV12-4 to TRBJ2-7, with D possibly being TRBD1 (6 bases). The CDR3 spans 13 residues. V lost 5 bases, J lost 3 bases, and 11 bases lay in between. In DNA form, the CDR3 reads TGTGCCAGCAGTCTCCGGGACAACTACGAGCAGTACTTC. Translated: CASSLRDNYEQYF.

The CDR3 bases are TGTGCCAGCAGCGTAAGCCCAGGGAACACTGAAGCTTTCTTT. Translation gives CASSVSPGNTEAFF. The genes are TRBV9 and TRBJ1-1; D remains unclear. V was cut by 1 base and J by 1 base, with 8 bases left in between. The germline CDR1 and CDR2 sequences are SGDLS and YYNGEE. The CDR3 totals 14 residues. The full variable domain, rest sourced from reference TRBV9 and TRBJ1-1, is DSGVTQTPKHLITATGQRVTLRCSPRSGDLSVYWYQQSLDQGLQFLIQYYNGEERAKGNILERFSAQQFPDLHSELNLSSLELGDSALYFCASSVSPGNTEAFFGQGTRLTVV.

This sequence joins TRBV3-1 (or the pseudogene TRBV3-2) and TRBJ1-6; no firm D call. Trimming took 1 base from V and 10 from J, leaving 14 bases between them. CDR3 length: 15 residues. Germline V gene lookup returns CDR1 LGHDT and CDR2 YNNKEL (reference sequence). CDR3 nucleotide sequence: TGTGCCAGCAGCCAAGTGAATCTAGGTGAATCACCCCTCCACTTT. Residues: CASSQVNLGESPLHF.

This clone was picked up one time. The chain is built from TRBV6-1 and TRBJ2-5; D remains ambiguous. The CDR3 loop spans 14 amino acids. Trimming cost V 3 bases and J 8 bases, with 16 bases left between them. Germline V gene data show CDR1 as MNHNS and CDR2 as SASEGT. The CDR3 bases are TGTGCCAGCAGTGAGCCCCCGACACCCAGTACCCAGTACTTC. Translation: CASSEPPTPSTQYF.

This chain links TRBV7-2 with TRBJ1-2; 11 positions match TRBD1. Trimming took 4 bases from V and 4 from J; bases not matched to a gene: 5. Per germline, CDR1 SGHTA and CDR2 FQGNSA. The CDR3 covers 15 residues. The CDR3 reads CASSSRDRGGYGYTF. For the CDR3, the DNA is TGTGCCAGCAGCTCCCGGGACAGGGGGGGCTATGGCTACACCTTC.

This clone was recorded once. The rearrangement joins TRBV11-2 to TRBJ2-1; tentative D call: TRBD1 (6 bases). V was clipped by 1 base and J by 2 bases, with 12 bases between them. CDR1 and CDR2 from the germline V gene are SGHAT and FQNNGV. This CDR3 spans 16 amino acids. The CDR3 DNA reads TGTGCCAGCAGCTTAGGGACTGGGGGCGCCTACAATGAGCAGTTCTTC. Translation gives CASSLGTGGAYNEQFF.

J is TRBJ2-3 and V is TRBV4-2; 11 positions match TRBD2. Germline V lookup: CDR1 LGHNA, CDR2 YNFKEQ. Trimming at V came to 4 bases and at J to 2 bases, leaving 8 bases not matched to a gene. There are 17 residues in the CDR3. The CDR3 loop reads CASSRGLAGGTTDTQYF. CDR3 DNA sequence: TGTGCCAGCAGCCGCGGATTAGCGGGAGGGACCACAGATACGCAGTATTTT.

The J gene is TRBJ1-2, the V gene TRBV9; the match to TRBD1 covers 10 bases. CDR1 is SGDLS, CDR2 YYNGEE, per germline. J gave up 7 bases and V 3 bases, and 6 bases lay outside the gene matches. This CDR3 has 14 residues. Here the CDR3 reads CASSAGGTGVGYTF. CDR3 sequence (DNA): TGTGCCAGCAGCGCAGGGGGGACAGGGGTTGGCTACACCTTC.

The chain employs TRBV27 and TRBJ2-7; 12 bases are shared with TRBD2. Germline V gene data show CDR1 as MNHEY and CDR2 as SMNVEV (reference sequence). The J segment lost 2 bases and the V segment lost 3 bases, leaving 8 bases of the junction unmatched. The CDR3 is made up of 17 amino acids. The CDR3 loop reads CASSLASGREVPYEQYF. The CDR3 coding sequence is TGTGCCAGCAGTTTGGCTAGCGGGAGGGAAGTTCCCTACGAGCAGTACTTC.

V usage is TRBV5-1 and J usage is TRBJ2-1, with D possibly TRBD2 on 5 matching bases. Germline V gene sequence: CDR1 SGHRS, CDR2 YFSETQ. There are 15 residues in the CDR3. Between the trimmed V and J ends, which lost 4 bases and 2 bases, there was a span of 13 bases. CDR3 DNA sequence: TGCGCCAGCAGCCCAGAAAGCGGCACCTACAATGAGCAGTTCTTC. Translation: CASSPESGTYNEQFF.

This chain connects TRBV18 to TRBJ1-1; D possibly corresponds to TRBD1 (6 bases). The CDR3 consists of 15 residues. The germline gives CDR1 KGHSH, CDR2 LQKENI. The germline V and J ends were trimmed by 6 bases and 5 bases, with 19 bases remaining between them. In nucleotides, the CDR3 is TGTGCCAGCTCCTGGGCGGCAGGGGTGGGTACTGAAGCTTTCTTT. Translated: CASSWAAGVGTEAFF.

The chain couples TRBV29-1 to TRBJ2-5, with 7 bases identical to TRBD1. The junction had 15 bases not matched to a gene; V was cut back by 6 bases and J by 5 bases. The germline gives CDR1 SQVTM, CDR2 ANQGSEA. This CDR3 is built from 15 residues. CDR3 sequence reads: CSVVPGQRAWETQYF. The CDR3, as DNA: TGCAGCGTCGTTCCGGGACAGAGGGCGTGGGAGACCCAGTACTTC.

This chain uses TRBV7-9 with TRBJ2-7; TRBD2 agrees at 9 bases. The CDR3 is made up of 15 amino acids. Germline V gene sequence: CDR1 SEHNR, CDR2 FQNEAQ (reference sequence). The chain's CDR3 is CAVPLAGVSPYEQYF. For the CDR3, the DNA is TGTGCGGTCCCCTTAGCGGGAGTATCCCCCTACGAGCAGTACTTC.

The V and J genes are TRBV5-1 and TRBJ2-2, with D possibly TRBD1 on 6 matching bases. Per the germline V gene, CDR1 is SGHRS and CDR2 is YFSETQ. Trimming pared 0 bases from V and 2 bases from J, leaving 11 bases between. The CDR3 totals 16 residues. The CDR3 region is CASSLAPGHNTGELFF. CDR3 in DNA: TGCGCCAGCAGCTTGGCCCCGGGACACAACACCGGGGAGCTGTTTTTT. Full variable domain (outside the CDR3, taken from reference TRBV5-1 and TRBJ2-2): KAGVTQTPRYLIKTRGQQVTLSCSPISGHRSVSWYQQTPGQGLQFLFEYFSETQRNKGNFPGRFSGRQFSNSRSEMNVSTLELGDSALYLCASSLAPGHNTGELFFGEGSRLTVL.

This clone has only one observation. This sequence joins TRBV4-3 and TRBJ2-5, with no clear D. Germline V CDR1 and CDR2: LGHNA, YSLEER. The CDR3 contains 14 residues. V was trimmed by 0 bases and J by 5 bases, leaving 10 bases between them. In nucleotides, the CDR3 is TGCGCCAGCAGCCAAGATTCAATCGGGGAGACCCAGTACTTC. It translates to CASSQDSIGETQYF.

CDR3 sequence (DNA): TGTGCCCTGGGGCAGGAAGCTAATTCACCCCTCCACTTT. This encodes CALGQEANSPLHF. V is TRBV10-3 and J is TRBJ1-6; TRBD1 might be the D (5 bases). Trimming removed 11 bases at V and 6 bases at J, with 14 bases between. This CDR3 has 13 residues. CDR1 and CDR2 from the germline V gene are ENHRY and SYGVKD.

This clone appeared a few times. This chain uses TRBV18 with TRBJ2-5, with D tentatively TRBD1 (5 bases). Trimming cost V 3 bases and J 2 bases, with 13 bases left between them. Germline V gene data show CDR1 as KGHSH and CDR2 as LQKENI. The CDR3 spans 15 residues. CDR3 residues: CASSPPDNLQETQYF. The DNA for the CDR3 is TGTGCCAGCTCACCTCCGGACAACCTTCAAGAGACCCAGTACTTC.

This clone was observed once. V gene TRBV28 combines with J gene TRBJ2-1; TRBD1 matches 8 bases. The CDR3 sequence is 15 residues long. Germline V gene sequence: CDR1 MDHEN, CDR2 SYDVKM. The V and J ends lost 5 bases and 7 bases, in that order; junction bases with no gene match: 10. DNA of the CDR3: TGTGCCAGCAGTCCCCCAGACAGGGGTGGGAATGAGCAGTTCTTC. It encodes CASSPPDRGGNEQFF.

The chain has TRBV19 and TRBJ1-1, with 8 bases that match TRBD1. J was trimmed by 4 bases and V by 5 bases; bases with no gene match: 9. Germline CDR1 reads LNHDA; CDR2 reads SQIVND (reference sequence). The CDR3 runs 15 residues. CDR3 amino acids: CASSQQGVEGTEAFF. As DNA, the CDR3 is TGTGCCAGTAGTCAACAGGGGGTAGAGGGCACTGAAGCTTTCTTT.

This chain links TRBV21-1 with TRBJ1-2; the D call in the table, TRBD1, was not verified against the DNA. TRBV21-1 is a known pseudogene. The CDR3 sequence is 15 residues long. CDR3 DNA sequence: TGTGCCAGCAGCAAAGGGGCGTGGGGCTCCGATGGCTACACCTTC. Amino acid sequence: CASSKGAWGSDGYTF.

CDR3 DNA sequence: TGCGCCAGCAGCCCCCAGGCCTATAGCGGGAGGGGGGGCGAGCAGTACTTC. Translating gives CASSPQAYSGRGGEQYF. V usage is TRBV5-1 and J usage is TRBJ2-7, with 11 nucleotides matching TRBD2. The CDR3 is 17 residues long. V lost 4 bases, J lost 6 bases, and 15 bases stayed unmatched. Germline CDR1 SGHRS, CDR2 YFSETQ.

With regard to this clone: The identical CDR3 is also encoded by other nucleotide sequences in the sample. The V and J genes are TRBV18 and TRBJ1-5; D is unresolved. CDR3 length: 13 residues. The V gene's germline CDR1 is KGHSH and CDR2 LQKENI. Between the trimmed V and J ends, which lost 2 bases and 5 bases, there was a span of 7 bases. CDR3 sequence: CASSPTGDQPQHF. The CDR3 coding sequence is TGTGCCAGCTCACCAACCGGAGATCAGCCCCAGCATTTT.